The rows below give T cell receptor beta chains drawn from one sample of a study of T-cell memory formation after mild COVID-19. Using its own MiXCR run on the 5' RACE reads, TCRdb lists one record per CDR3 protein. The sample lists approximately 340,000 distinct CDR3 sequences; about a sixth were seen once. The sample taken for sequencing was PBMCs or a T cell subset sorted from them (not recorded which). The receptors here all came from a man between 18 and 29 years old who had mild COVID-19 (a few samples of this study predate the infection). Cell type and time point are not known. Both conserved end residues are part of each CDR3. D genes are given only for firm matches. Part of the rows lack a size; the others show once, few, many or a class for expanded clones.

v_call,cdr3_length,d_call,j_call,clone_size,cdr3_nt,cdr3_aa
TRBV12-3/TRBV12-4,16,.,TRBJ2-7,few,TGTGCCAGCAGCCCCCATACAGGACAGAGCTCCTACGAGCAGTACTTC,CASSPHTGQSSYEQYF
TRBV2,13,TRBD1,TRBJ1-1,few,TGTGCCAGCAGTCCCGGGACAGGGTATGAAGCTTTCTTT,CASSPGTGYEAFF
TRBV2,11,.,TRBJ2-5,few,TGTGCCAGCAGGGGAGAAGAGACCCAGTACTTC,CASRGEETQYF
TRBV20-1,13,.,TRBJ2-3,few,TGCAGTGTGGCCGACAGACCTACAGATACGCAGTATTTT,CSVADRPTDTQYF
TRBV19,16,TRBD2,TRBJ2-3,few,TGTGCCAGTAGTATACGGCTAGCGGACGGGACAGATACGCAGTATTTT,CASSIRLADGTDTQYF
TRBV3-1,14,.,TRBJ2-3,.,TGTGCCAGCAGCCAAGGAGGCCTCCCAGATACGCAGTATTTT,CASSQGGLPDTQYF
TRBV6-5,14,.,TRBJ2-1,.,TGTGCCAGCAGTTACCCAGGGATGAACAATGAGCAGTTCTTC,CASSYPGMNNEQFF
TRBV6-5,15,TRBD1,TRBJ2-5,few,TGTGCCAGCAGTTACTCCTGGACAGGGGCTTTGGCCCAGTACTTC,CASSYSWTGALAQYF
TRBV30,14,.,TRBJ1-2,.,TGTGCCTGGTACCGGGGAAATTCTAACTATGGCTACACCTTC,CAWYRGNSNYGYTF
TRBV14,16,.,TRBJ1-1,few,TGTGCCAGCAGCCAAGATCCCGGGACGTACGTCACTGAAGCTTTCTTT,CASSQDPGTYVTEAFF
TRBV20-1,14,.,TRBJ2-3,many,TGCAGTGCCCAAGGAGGAATTTCCACAGATACGCAGTATTTT,CSAQGGISTDTQYF
TRBV7-9,15,.,TRBJ2-3,once,TGTGCCAGCAGCAACAGGGCCCCCGGAACAGATACGCAGTATTTT,CASSNRAPGTDTQYF
TRBV9,15,.,TRBJ2-5,.,TGTGCCAGCAGCGTAGCTAAGGAAGAAGTGGAGACCCAGTACTTC,CASSVAKEEVETQYF
TRBV5-1,15,TRBD1,TRBJ2-1,.,TGCGCCAGCAGGCCCGACAGGGGGCATGGGGATGAGCAGTTCTTC,CASRPDRGHGDEQFF
TRBV11-2,13,.,TRBJ2-1,.,TGTGCCAGCAGCCCCGCGATTGGTAATGAGCAGTTCTTC,CASSPAIGNEQFF
TRBV27,14,.,TRBJ2-1,many,TGTGCCAGCAGTTCTGGGGGCCTCTACAATGAGCAGTTCTTC,CASSSGGLYNEQFF
TRBV12-3/TRBV12-4,12,.,TRBJ1-1,.,TGTGCCAGCAGTTCCAGGAACACTGAAGCTTTCTTT,CASSSRNTEAFF
TRBV29-1,16,TRBD2,TRBJ2-1,many,TGCAGCGTTGAATGGTCGGCTAGCGGGGGAGACAATGAGCAGTTCTTC,CSVEWSASGGDNEQFF
TRBV5-1,15,TRBD1,TRBJ2-7,.,TGCGCCAGCAGCTTGCTGGGACAGGGGGGTCGCGAGCAGTACTTC,CASSLLGQGGREQYF
TRBV5-1,14,.,TRBJ2-7,many,TGCGCCAGCAGCCCTAGACAATCTCTACACGAGCAGTACTTC,CASSPRQSLHEQYF
TRBV7-9,14,TRBD1,TRBJ1-2,.,TGTGCCAGCAGCCCCCCCGGACAGGGCTATGGCTACACCTTC,CASSPPGQGYGYTF
TRBV24-1,15,TRBD2,TRBJ2-2,.,TGTGCCACCAGTGATGGGACTAGCGGGGTCGGGGAGCTGTTTTTT,CATSDGTSGVGELFF
TRBV6-2/TRBV6-3,12,.,TRBJ2-4,few,TGTGCCAGCGCGGTTTGGATAAACATTCAGTACTTC,CASAVWINIQYF
TRBV20-1,13,TRBD2,TRBJ2-5,.,TGCTCTCTACAACGGGGGGACCAAGAGACCCAGTACTTC,CSLQRGDQETQYF
TRBV2,14,.,TRBJ2-7,few,TGTGCCAGTGAATTCTCGGGGCTACCCTACGAGCAGTACTTC,CASEFSGLPYEQYF
TRBV6-5,14,.,TRBJ1-1,.,TGTGCCAGCAGTTACGTGGGAATGAACACTGAAGCTTTCTTT,CASSYVGMNTEAFF
TRBV4-1,13,.,TRBJ1-4,few,TGCGCCAGCAGCCGGACAGAGGGGGAAAAACTGTTTTTT,CASSRTEGEKLFF
TRBV4-1,15,.,TRBJ2-1,.,TGCGCCAGCAGCCAAGATCACGTGGCCGACAATGAGCAGTTCTTC,CASSQDHVADNEQFF
TRBV19,13,TRBD2,TRBJ2-1,.,TGTGCCAGTAGTCGCGGGGGGGCCAATGAGCAGTTCTTC,CASSRGGANEQFF
TRBV11-2,16,.,TRBJ2-7,.,TGTGCCAGCAGCCCACCACCCGGGGTAACGACCTACGAGCAGTACTTC,CASSPPPGVTTYEQYF
TRBV4-2,16,.,TRBJ1-1,many,TGTGCCAGCAGCCAAGAAAGTGGGGGAGGGAACACTGAAGCTTTCTTT,CASSQESGGGNTEAFF
TRBV4-3,21,.,TRBJ2-3,.,TGCGCCAGCAGCCAAGTGGCTCCGGGGTCTCTGGTGTCGAGGAGCACAGATACGCAGTATTTT,CASSQVAPGSLVSRSTDTQYF
TRBV7-2,18,.,TRBJ1-2,.,TGTGCCAGCAGCGCACGACCAGGGGTTCAGTACTCTAACTATGGCTACACCTTC,CASSARPGVQYSNYGYTF
TRBV6-5,13,.,TRBJ1-2,.,TGTGCCAGCAGTTTTGACAGGAGTTATGGCTACACCTTC,CASSFDRSYGYTF
TRBV4-3,16,.,TRBJ2-3,few,TGCGCCAGCAGCCAAGGATGGAGATTCGAGGGAGATACGCAGTATTTT,CASSQGWRFEGDTQYF
TRBV5-4,14,.,TRBJ1-1,few,TGTGCCAGCAGCTTGGGTCTCATGAACACTGAAGCTTTCTTT,CASSLGLMNTEAFF
TRBV12-3/TRBV12-4,17,TRBD2,TRBJ2-2,.,TGTGCCAGCAATTTCCGGGGACTAGCGGGGGCGACCGGGGAGCTGTTTTTT,CASNFRGLAGATGELFF
TRBV5-1,15,TRBD2,TRBJ2-3,.,TGCGCCAGCAGCTTCCTTAGCGGGGGCACAGATACGCAGTATTTT,CASSFLSGGTDTQYF
TRBV4-1,14,.,TRBJ1-2,.,TGCGCCAGCAGCCAAGGGGCAAGGATCTATGGCTACACCTTC,CASSQGARIYGYTF
TRBV7-2,14,TRBD1,TRBJ2-2,.,TGTGCCAGCAGACGACAGGGTATGGCCGGGGAGCTGTTTTTT,CASRRQGMAGELFF
TRBV4-3,14,.,TRBJ1-1,.,TGCGCCAGCAGCCAAGATCTGCCTGGGCCTGAAGCTTTCTTT,CASSQDLPGPEAFF
TRBV28,14,.,TRBJ2-3,few,TGTGCCAGCAGTTTGGATTCAGGGCGAGATACGCAGTATTTT,CASSLDSGRDTQYF
TRBV19,15,.,TRBJ1-5,few,TGTGCCAGTAGTATCAGGGATTATAGCAATCAGCCCCAGCATTTT,CASSIRDYSNQPQHF
TRBV30,14,.,TRBJ1-1,.,TGTGCCTGGAGTGTTCAGGGGCGGAGGGCTGAAGCTTTCTTT,CAWSVQGRRAEAFF
TRBV28,14,.,TRBJ1-2,few,TGTGCCAGCGGGAAACAGGGACTCTTCTATGGCTACACCTTC,CASGKQGLFYGYTF
TRBV11-2,14,.,TRBJ2-2,few,TGTGCCAGCAGCTTAGAGGGGTACACCGGGGAGCTGTTTTTT,CASSLEGYTGELFF
TRBV5-8,14,TRBD1,TRBJ2-7,many,TGTGCCAGCGCCCATCCACAGGGGACCTACGAGCAGTACTTC,CASAHPQGTYEQYF
TRBV7-2,16,.,TRBJ1-6,.,TGTGCCAGCAGCCCGACTTTAGGGCCCTATAATTCACCCCTCCACTTT,CASSPTLGPYNSPLHF
TRBV2,14,.,TRBJ1-5,many,TGTGCCAGCAGTGAACTGGCAGGGAATCAGCCCCAGCATTTT,CASSELAGNQPQHF
TRBV15,14,.,TRBJ1-2,.,TGTGCCACCAGCAGGGAGGGGCCAGGGATGGGCTACACCTTC,CATSREGPGMGYTF
TRBV7-2,15,TRBD2,TRBJ2-3,few,TGTGCCAGCAGCTTAGTCACTAGCGGGGGTGGTACGCAGTATTTT,CASSLVTSGGGTQYF
TRBV6-2/TRBV6-3,12,.,TRBJ1-1,.,TGTGCCAGCAGTTTGAAACCGGGTGAAGCTTTCTTT,CASSLKPGEAFF
TRBV28,11,.,TRBJ2-3,many,TGTGCCAGCAGTTGGGAGTATACGCAGTATTTT,CASSWEYTQYF
TRBV4-3,15,TRBD1,TRBJ1-5,.,TGCGCCAGCAGCCAAGGACAGGGTGGAGATCAGCCCCAGCATTTT,CASSQGQGGDQPQHF
TRBV7-2,15,TRBD2,TRBJ2-5,.,TGTGCCAGCAGCTCCCGCGGGGGGGTACCGGAGACCCAGTACTTC,CASSSRGGVPETQYF
TRBV29-1,12,.,TRBJ2-1,.,TGCAGCGTCCGAACCCTCTACAATGAGCAGTTCTTC,CSVRTLYNEQFF